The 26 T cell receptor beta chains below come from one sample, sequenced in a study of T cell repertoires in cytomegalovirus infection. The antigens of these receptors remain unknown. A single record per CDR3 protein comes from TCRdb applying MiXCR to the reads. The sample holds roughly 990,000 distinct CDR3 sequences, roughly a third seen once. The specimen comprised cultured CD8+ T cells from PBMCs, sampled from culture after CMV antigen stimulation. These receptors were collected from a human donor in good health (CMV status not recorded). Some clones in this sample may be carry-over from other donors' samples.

In nucleotides, the CDR3 is TGCGCCAGCAGCCAACCTTCTGATCAGCCCCAGCATTTT. Translating it yields CASSQPSDQPQHF. This chain connects TRBV4-1 to TRBJ1-5; no definite D call. The V end lost 2 bases, the J end lost 5 bases, and 7 bases lay between the germline ends. Germline lookup yields CDR1 MGHRA and CDR2 YSYEKL. The CDR3 consists of 13 residues.

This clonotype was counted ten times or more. This chain's CDR3 is CASSSIYNEQFF. In DNA form, the CDR3 reads TGTGCCAGCAGCTCTATCTACAATGAGCAGTTCTTC. The chain combines TRBV7-6 with TRBJ2-1; D is unresolved. Germline CDR1 SGHVS, CDR2 FNYEAQ. CDR3 length: 12 residues. V was trimmed by 4 bases and J by 3 bases, leaving 4 bases between them.

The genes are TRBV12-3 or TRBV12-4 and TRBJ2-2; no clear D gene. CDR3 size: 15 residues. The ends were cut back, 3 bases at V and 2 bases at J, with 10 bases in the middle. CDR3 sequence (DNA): TGTGCCAGCAGTTTCACCGCAACCAACACCGGGGAGCTGTTTTTT. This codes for CASSFTATNTGELFF.

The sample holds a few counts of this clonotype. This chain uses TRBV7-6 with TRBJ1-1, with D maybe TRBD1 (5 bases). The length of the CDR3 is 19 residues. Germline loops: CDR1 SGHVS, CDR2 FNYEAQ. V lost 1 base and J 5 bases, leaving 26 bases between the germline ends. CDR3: CASSLDPFISQEHPTEAFF. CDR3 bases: TGTGCCAGCAGCTTAGATCCCTTTATATCACAGGAGCACCCGACTGAAGCTTTCTTT.

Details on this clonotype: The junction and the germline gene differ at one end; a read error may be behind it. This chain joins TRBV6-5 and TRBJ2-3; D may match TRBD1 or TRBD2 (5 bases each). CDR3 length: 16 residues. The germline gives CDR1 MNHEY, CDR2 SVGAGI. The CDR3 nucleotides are TGTGCCAGCAGTAGCCGGGACCCCGAGAGCACAGATACGCTGTATTTT. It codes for CASSSRDPESTDTLYF.

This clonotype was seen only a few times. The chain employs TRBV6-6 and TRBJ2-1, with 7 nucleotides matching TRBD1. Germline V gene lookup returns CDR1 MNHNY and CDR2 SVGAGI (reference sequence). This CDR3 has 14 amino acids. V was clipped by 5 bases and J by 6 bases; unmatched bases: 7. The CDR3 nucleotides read TGTGCCAGCAGTGTTTACAGGGGCGGCAATGAGCAGTTCTTC. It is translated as CASSVYRGGNEQFF.

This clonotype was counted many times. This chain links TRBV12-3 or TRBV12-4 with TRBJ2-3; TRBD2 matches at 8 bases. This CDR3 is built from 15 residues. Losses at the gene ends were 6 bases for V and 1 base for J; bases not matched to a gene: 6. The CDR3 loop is CASRGAGDRTDTQYF. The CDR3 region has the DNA TGTGCCAGCAGAGGAGCGGGGGACCGCACAGATACGCAGTATTTT.

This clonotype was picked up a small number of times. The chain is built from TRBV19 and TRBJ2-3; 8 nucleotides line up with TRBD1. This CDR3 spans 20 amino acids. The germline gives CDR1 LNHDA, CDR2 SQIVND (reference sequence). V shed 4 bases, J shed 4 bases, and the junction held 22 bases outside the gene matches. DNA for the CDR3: TGTGCCAGTAGTAATGGGCATCAAGCCCTAACAGGGGGAGTTGCAGATACGCAGTATTTT. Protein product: CASSNGHQALTGGVADTQYF. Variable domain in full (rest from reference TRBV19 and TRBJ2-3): DGGITQSPKYLFRKEGQNVTLSCEQNLNHDAMYWYRQDPGQGLRLIYYSQIVNDFQKGDIAEGYSVSREKKESFPLTVTSAQKNPTAFYLCASSNGHQALTGGVADTQYFGPGTRLTVL.

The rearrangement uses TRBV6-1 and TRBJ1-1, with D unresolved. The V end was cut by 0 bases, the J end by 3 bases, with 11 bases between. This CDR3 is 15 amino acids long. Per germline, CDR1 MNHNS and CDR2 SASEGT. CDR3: CASSEALSRYTEAFF. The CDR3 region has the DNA TGTGCCAGCAGTGAAGCCCTGTCAAGGTACACTGAAGCTTTCTTT.

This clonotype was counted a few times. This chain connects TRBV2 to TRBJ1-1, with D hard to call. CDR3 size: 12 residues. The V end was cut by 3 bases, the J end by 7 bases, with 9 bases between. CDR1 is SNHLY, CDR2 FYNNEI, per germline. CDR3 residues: CASSEVMLEAFF. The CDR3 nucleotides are TGTGCCAGCAGTGAGGTAATGCTTGAAGCTTTCTTT.

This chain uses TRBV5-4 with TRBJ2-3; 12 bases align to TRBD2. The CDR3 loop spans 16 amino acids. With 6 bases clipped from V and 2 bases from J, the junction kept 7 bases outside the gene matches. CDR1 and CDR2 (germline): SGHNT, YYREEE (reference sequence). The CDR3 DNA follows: TGTGCCAGCACCCTAGCGGGGGGGCCTTTCACAGATACGCAGTATTTT. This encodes CASTLAGGPFTDTQYF. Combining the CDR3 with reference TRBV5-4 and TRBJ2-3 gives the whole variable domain ETGVTQSPTHLIKTRGQQVTLRCSSQSGHNTVSWYQQALGQGPQFIFQYYREEENGRGNFPPRFSGLQFPNYSSELNVNALELDDSALYLCASTLAGGPFTDTQYFGPGTRLTVL.

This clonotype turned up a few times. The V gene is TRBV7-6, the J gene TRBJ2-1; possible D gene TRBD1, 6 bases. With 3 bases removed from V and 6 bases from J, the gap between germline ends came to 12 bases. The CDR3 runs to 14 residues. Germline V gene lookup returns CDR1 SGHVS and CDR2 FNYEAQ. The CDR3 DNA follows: TGTGCCAGCAGCTTTACCGGGGACATCAATGAGCAGTTCTTC. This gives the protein CASSFTGDINEQFF.

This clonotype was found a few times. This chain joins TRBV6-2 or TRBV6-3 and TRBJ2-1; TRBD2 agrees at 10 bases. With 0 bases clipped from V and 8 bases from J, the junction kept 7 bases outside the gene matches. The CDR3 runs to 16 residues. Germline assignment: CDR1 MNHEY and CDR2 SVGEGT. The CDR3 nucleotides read TGTGCCAGCAGTTACTCGAGTCTAGCGGGGGCCCATGAGCAGTTCTTC. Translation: CASSYSSLAGAHEQFF.

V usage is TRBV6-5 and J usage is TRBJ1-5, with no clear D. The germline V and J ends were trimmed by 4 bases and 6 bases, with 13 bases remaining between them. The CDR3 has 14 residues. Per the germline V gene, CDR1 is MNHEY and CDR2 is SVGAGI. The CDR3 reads CASSWGVESQPQHF. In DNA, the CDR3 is TGTGCCAGCAGTTGGGGAGTTGAAAGTCAGCCCCAGCATTTT.

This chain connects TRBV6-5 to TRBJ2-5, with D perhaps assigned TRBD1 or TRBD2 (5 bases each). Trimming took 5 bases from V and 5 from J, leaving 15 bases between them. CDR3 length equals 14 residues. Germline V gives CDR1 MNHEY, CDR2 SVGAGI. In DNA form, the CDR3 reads TGTGCCAGCAGTCAAAGGACCGGGGCGGAGACCCAGTACTTC. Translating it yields CASSQRTGAETQYF.

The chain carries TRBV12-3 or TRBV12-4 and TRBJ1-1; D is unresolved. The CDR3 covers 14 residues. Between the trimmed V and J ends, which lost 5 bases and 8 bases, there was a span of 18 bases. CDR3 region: CASSLTGPAGEAFF. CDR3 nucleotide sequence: TGTGCCAGCAGTCTAACCGGGCCAGCGGGGGAAGCTTTCTTT.

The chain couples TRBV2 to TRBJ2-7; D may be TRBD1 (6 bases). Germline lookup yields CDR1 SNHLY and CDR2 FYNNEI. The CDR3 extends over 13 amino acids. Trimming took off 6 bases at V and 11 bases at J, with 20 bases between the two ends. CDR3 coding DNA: TGTGCCAGCAGCAAAAACGGACAGTTTATCGAGTACTTC. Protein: CASSKNGQFIEYF. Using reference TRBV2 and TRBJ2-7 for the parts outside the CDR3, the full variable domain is EPEVTQTPSHQVTQMGQEVILRCVPISNHLYFYWYRQILGQKVEFLVSFYNNEISEKSEIFDDQFSVERPDGSNFTLKIRSTKLEDSAMYFCASSKNGQFIEYFGPGTRLTVT.

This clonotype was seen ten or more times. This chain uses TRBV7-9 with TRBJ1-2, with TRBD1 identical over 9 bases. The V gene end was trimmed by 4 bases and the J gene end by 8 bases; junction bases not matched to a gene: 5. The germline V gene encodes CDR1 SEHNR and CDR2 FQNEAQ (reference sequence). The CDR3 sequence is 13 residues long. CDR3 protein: CASSSGTGTGYTF. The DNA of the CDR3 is TGTGCCAGCAGCTCCGGGACAGGGACCGGCTACACCTTC.

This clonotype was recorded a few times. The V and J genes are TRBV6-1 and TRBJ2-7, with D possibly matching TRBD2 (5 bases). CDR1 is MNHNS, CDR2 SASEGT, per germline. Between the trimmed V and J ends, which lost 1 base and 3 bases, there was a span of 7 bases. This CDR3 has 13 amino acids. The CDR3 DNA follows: TGTGCCAGCAGTGAAGTTGCGGGCTACGAGCAGTACTTC. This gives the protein CASSEVAGYEQYF.

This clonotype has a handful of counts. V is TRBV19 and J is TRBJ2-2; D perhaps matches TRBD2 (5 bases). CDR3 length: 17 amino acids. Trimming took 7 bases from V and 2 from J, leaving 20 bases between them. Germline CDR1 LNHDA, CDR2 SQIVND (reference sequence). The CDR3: CASTLIGMGDNTGELFF. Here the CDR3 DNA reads TGTGCCAGTACCCTTATAGGGATGGGAGATAACACCGGGGAGCTGTTTTTT.

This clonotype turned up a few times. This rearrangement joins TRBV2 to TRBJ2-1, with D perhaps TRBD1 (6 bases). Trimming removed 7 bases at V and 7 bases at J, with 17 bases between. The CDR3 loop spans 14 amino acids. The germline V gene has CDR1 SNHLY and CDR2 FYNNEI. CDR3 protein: CASTVAGVGNEQFF. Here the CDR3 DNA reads TGTGCCAGCACTGTCGCAGGGGTGGGAAATGAGCAGTTCTTC.

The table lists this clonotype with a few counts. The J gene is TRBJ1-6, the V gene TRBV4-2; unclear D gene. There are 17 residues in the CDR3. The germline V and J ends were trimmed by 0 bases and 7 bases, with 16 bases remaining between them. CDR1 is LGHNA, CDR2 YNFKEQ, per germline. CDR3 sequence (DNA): TGTGCCAGCAGCCAAGATTACTCTTGGACGGCGAATTCACCCCTCCACTTT. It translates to CASSQDYSWTANSPLHF.

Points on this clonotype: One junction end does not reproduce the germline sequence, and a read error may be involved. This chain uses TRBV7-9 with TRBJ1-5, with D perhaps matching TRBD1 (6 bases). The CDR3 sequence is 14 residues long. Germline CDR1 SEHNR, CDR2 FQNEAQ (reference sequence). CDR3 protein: CASGGGNLNQTQHF. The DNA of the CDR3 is TGTGCCAGCGGTGGGGGCAACCTCAATCAGACCCAGCATTTT.

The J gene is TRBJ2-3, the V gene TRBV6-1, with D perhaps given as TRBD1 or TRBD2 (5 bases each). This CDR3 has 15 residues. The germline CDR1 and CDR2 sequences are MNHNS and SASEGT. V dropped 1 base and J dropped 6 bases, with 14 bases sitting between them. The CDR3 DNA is TGTGCCAGCAGTGAAGACAGAGGGGTCTTCGATACGCAGTATTTT. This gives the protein CASSEDRGVFDTQYF.

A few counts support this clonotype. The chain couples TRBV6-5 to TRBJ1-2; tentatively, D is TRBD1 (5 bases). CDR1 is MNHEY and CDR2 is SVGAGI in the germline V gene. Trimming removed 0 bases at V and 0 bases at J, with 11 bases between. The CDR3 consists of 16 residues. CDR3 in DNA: TGTGCCAGCAGTTACTCTTCGGACACAGCTAACTATGGCTACACCTTC. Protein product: CASSYSSDTANYGYTF.

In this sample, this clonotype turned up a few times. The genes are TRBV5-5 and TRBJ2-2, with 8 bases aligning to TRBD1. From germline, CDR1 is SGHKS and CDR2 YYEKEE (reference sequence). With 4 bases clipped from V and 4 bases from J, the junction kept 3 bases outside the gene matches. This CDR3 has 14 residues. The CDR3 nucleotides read TGTGCCAGCAGCGCGACAGGGGCCACCGGGGAGCTGTTTTTT. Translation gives CASSATGATGELFF.